This passage covers 21 T cell receptor beta chains from one sample sequenced in a study of OX40 agonist ivuxolimab in advanced cancers. Using immunoSEQ multiplex PCR, the repertoire was profiled, and TCRdb retains in-frame clones only, with some absent. The sample includes approximately 82,000 clones, approximately 87% of them seen just once. Material: CD4+ or CD8+ T cells sorted from blood, obtained in a trial of the OX40 agonist ivuxolimab. The source is an adult with an advanced solid tumor such as melanoma, head and neck, liver or kidney cancer.

In this sample, this clone turned up once. The chain links TRBV4-3 to TRBJ1-1; 9 bases fit TRBD1. The CDR3 spans 16 residues. Germline CDR1 is LGHNA and CDR2 is YSLEER. V was clipped by 0 bases and J by 5 bases; unmatched bases: 7. CDR3 loop: CASSQDPATGGTEAFF. In nucleotides, the CDR3 is TGCGCCAGCAGCCAAGACCCGGCGACAGGGGGAACTGAAGCTTTCTTT.

The rearrangement uses TRBV7-2 and TRBJ2-3; D is possibly TRBD2 (7 bases). The V end was cut by 3 bases, the J end by 6 bases, with 13 bases between. The CDR3 extends over 14 amino acids. Germline loops: CDR1 SGHTA, CDR2 FQGNSA. The CDR3 is CASSFGGGGDTQYF. For the CDR3, the DNA is TGTGCCAGCAGCTTCGGCGGGGGCGGGGATACGCAGTATTTT. Full variable domain (outside the CDR3, taken from reference TRBV7-2 and TRBJ2-3): GAGVSQSPSNKVTEKGKDVELRCDPISGHTALYWYRQSLGQGLEFLIYFQGNSAPDKSGLPSDRFSAERTGGSVSTLTIQRTQQEDSAVYLCASSFGGGGDTQYFGPGTRLTVL.

This clone turned up a few times. The CDR3 loop reads CAWSLQTPDRGRGYTF. CDR3 in DNA: TGTGCCTGGAGTCTCCAAACCCCGGACAGGGGCCGCGGCTACACCTTC. The chain employs TRBV30 and TRBJ1-2; TRBD1 agrees at 9 bases. After removal of 2 bases from V and 8 bases from J, the junction contained 15 bases not matched to a gene. This CDR3 has 16 amino acids. CDR1 and CDR2 (germline): GTSNPN, SVGIG (reference sequence). Together with reference TRBV30 and TRBJ1-2, the CDR3 gives the full variable domain: SQTIHQWPATLVQPVGSPLSLECTVEGTSNPNLYWYRQAAGRGLQLLFYSVGIGQISSEVPQNLSASRPQDRQFILSSKKLLLSDSGFYLCAWSLQTPDRGRGYTFGSGTRLTVV.

This sequence joins TRBV6-1 and TRBJ1-2; 7 bases are a match to TRBD1. The junction had 5 bases not matched to a gene; V was cut back by 5 bases and J by 8 bases. Germline loops: CDR1 MNHNS, CDR2 SASEGT. This CDR3 is built from 12 residues. The CDR3 DNA sequence: TGTGCCAGCAGTTCTCAGGGGGAGGGCTACACCTTC. Its protein is CASSSQGEGYTF.

This chain joins TRBV4-3 and TRBJ1-2; D is undetermined. V shed 0 bases and J shed 1 base, with 9 bases lying between them. CDR1 is LGHNA and CDR2 is YSLEER in the germline V gene. This CDR3 spans 15 amino acids. CDR3 DNA sequence: TGCGCCAGCAGCCAAGACCTGACCTATAACTATGGCTACACCTTC. Translated, it gives CASSQDLTYNYGYTF.

The J gene is TRBJ2-7, the V gene TRBV27; D possibly matches TRBD1 or TRBD2 (7 bases each). V was pared by 6 bases and J by 5 bases, with 23 bases between. Germline assignment: CDR1 MNHEY and CDR2 SMNVEV (reference sequence). CDR3 length: 16 amino acids. CDR3 loop: CASRPGAGAGGDEQYF. Here the CDR3 DNA reads TGTGCCAGCAGGCCCGGGGCGGGGGCAGGGGGGGACGAGCAGTACTTC.

The chain couples TRBV11-1 to TRBJ1-4; D is unclear. V was cut by 5 bases and J by 0 bases, with 10 bases left in between. Germline values: CDR1 SGHAT, CDR2 FQDESV (reference sequence). This CDR3 comprises 15 residues. CDR3 nucleotide sequence: TGTGCCAGCAGCCCGGAGGTTGCAACTAATGAAAAACTGTTTTTT. This encodes CASSPEVATNEKLFF. The complete variable domain, with remaining parts taken from reference TRBV11-1 and TRBJ1-4, reads EAEVAQSPRYKITEKSQAVAFWCDPISGHATLYWYRQILGQGPELLVQFQDESVVDDSQLPKDRFSAERLKGVDSTLKIQPAELGDSAMYLCASSPEVATNEKLFFGSGTQLSVL.

The chain employs TRBV6-5 and TRBJ1-2; D is undetermined. The length of the CDR3 is 14 residues. Germline V CDR1 and CDR2: MNHEY, SVGAGI. V lost 6 bases and J lost 2, with 13 bases in between. The CDR3 nucleotides read TGTGCCAGCAGGGGAACCGCCGGAAACTATGGCTACACCTTC. It specifies CASRGTAGNYGYTF.

The chain carries TRBV19 and TRBJ1-2, with D perhaps matching TRBD1 (6 bases). The CDR3 is made up of 13 amino acids. CDR1 is LNHDA, CDR2 SQIVND, per germline (reference sequence). The V end lost 6 bases, the J end lost 4 bases, and 12 bases lay between the germline ends. The CDR3 here is CASSTKGGYGYTF. CDR3 nucleotides: TGTGCCAGTAGCACAAAGGGGGGCTATGGCTACACCTTC.

A single count supports this clone. This sequence joins TRBV30 and TRBJ2-2, with a possible D match to TRBD1 (6 bases). The CDR3 is made up of 15 amino acids. Germline CDR1 GTSNPN, CDR2 SVGIG (reference sequence). V shed 3 bases and J shed 2 bases, with 13 bases lying between them. CDR3 bases: TGTGCCTGGAGCCACGGGACACCTAACACCGGGGAGCTGTTTTTT. This codes for CAWSHGTPNTGELFF.

The rearrangement uses TRBV18 and TRBJ2-7; D may be TRBD2 (6 bases). Germline V CDR1 and CDR2: KGHSH, LQKENI. The CDR3 totals 13 residues. Between the trimmed V and J ends, which lost 6 bases and 7 bases, there was a span of 16 bases. This CDR3 is CASSPGRSGEQYF. The CDR3, as DNA: TGTGCCAGCTCCCCCGGGAGATCGGGGGAGCAGTACTTC.

V and J are TRBV6-5 and TRBJ2-3; the D call may be TRBD1 or TRBD2 (6 bases each). CDR1 and CDR2 from the germline V gene are MNHEY and SVGAGI. V lost 2 bases and J lost 5, with 11 bases in between. This CDR3 is 14 amino acids long. The CDR3 protein is CASSYGGLGDTQYF. DNA of the CDR3: TGTGCCAGCAGTTACGGGGGGCTGGGAGATACGCAGTATTTT.

This clone appeared once. Germline is not matched at one junction end, which may reflect a read error. The V gene is TRBV5-8, the J gene TRBJ2-4; D tentatively reads TRBD1 or TRBD2 (5 bases each). Germline V gene data show CDR1 as SGHTS and CDR2 as YDEGEE. This CDR3 region has 13 residues. CDR3 amino acids: CASSPRSLMLGHF. The CDR3 DNA sequence: TGTGCCAGCAGCCCTCGGAGCCTTATGCTGGGACACTTC.

The chain recombines TRBV5-1 with TRBJ2-7, with TRBD1 identical over 12 bases. Germline-derived CDR1 and CDR2 are SGHRS and YFSETQ. The CDR3 is 16 amino acids. Trimming cost V 4 bases and J 4 bases; bases outside gene matches: 9. The CDR3 DNA reads TGCGCCAGCAGCCTCGACCGGGACAGGGGGCAATACGAGCAGTACTTC. Amino acids: CASSLDRDRGQYEQYF.

The gene calls are TRBV7-2 and TRBJ2-1, with D unclear. Germline V gives CDR1 SGHTA, CDR2 FQGNSA. There are 12 residues in the CDR3. Trimming pared 5 bases from V and 9 bases from J, leaving 11 bases between. The CDR3 bases are TGTGCCAGCAGCCCCCGTAGTGGTGAGCAGTTCTTC. Translated: CASSPRSGEQFF.

The chain joins TRBV7-2 to TRBJ1-6; D unresolved. V gave up 1 base and J gave up 7 bases, with 5 bases separating them. From germline, CDR1 is SGHTA and CDR2 FQGNSA. The length of the CDR3 is 13 residues. The CDR3 DNA sequence: TGTGCCAGCAGCTTAGTGAGAAATTCACCCCTCCACTTT. This translates into CASSLVRNSPLHF.

The chain carries TRBV10-3 and TRBJ2-7; either TRBD1 or TRBD2 may fit D (6 bases each). The CDR3 runs to 18 residues. CDR1 and CDR2 (germline): ENHRY, SYGVKD. V was clipped by 4 bases and J by 2 bases, with 24 bases between them. CDR3 coding DNA: TGTGCCATCAGTGGGGGGGCTAGCACATTAAGCGACCCCTACGAGCAGTACTTC. Translating it yields CAISGGASTLSDPYEQYF.

This clone was detected only once. This sequence joins TRBV12-5 and TRBJ2-2; 8 bases are shared with TRBD2. CDR1 is LGHNT, CDR2 FRNRAP, per germline. This CDR3 is 14 amino acids long. The V and J ends lost 8 bases and 2 bases, in that order; junction bases with no gene match: 4. DNA of the CDR3: TGTGCTAGTCGCGGGGGGCTAAACACCGGGGAGCTGTTTTTT. It is translated as CASRGGLNTGELFF.

This clone was counted once. The rearrangement links TRBV18 to TRBJ1-6; D unresolved. The CDR3 has 15 residues. Germline V gene sequence: CDR1 KGHSH, CDR2 LQKENI. Trimming pared 1 base from V and 9 bases from J, leaving 13 bases between. CDR3 DNA sequence: TGTGCCAGCTCACCACAGGACGGCCGGGGTTCACCCCTCCACTTT. Protein: CASSPQDGRGSPLHF.

This rearrangement joins TRBV11-2 to TRBJ1-1, with D hard to call. V lost 5 bases and J lost 1, with 11 bases in between. CDR3 length: 14 residues. The germline gives CDR1 SGHAT, CDR2 FQNNGV. CDR3 nucleotides: TGTGCCAGCAGCCACCGGACGGAGAACACTGAAGCTTTCTTT. Protein product: CASSHRTENTEAFF.

The V gene is TRBV5-1, the J gene TRBJ2-2; D call uncertain. The ends were cut back, 0 bases at V and 5 bases at J, with 5 bases in the middle. The CDR3 extends over 13 amino acids. CDR1 and CDR2 from the germline V gene are SGHRS and YFSETQ. The DNA of the CDR3 is TGCGCCAGCAGCTTGGCCCAGACCGGGGAGCTGTTTTTT. It translates to CASSLAQTGELFF.